These 23 T cell receptor beta chains came from one sample sequenced in a study of T cells in Graves' hyperthyroidism and ophthalmopathy. RNA transcripts were the template for amplifying TCR beta CDR3 regions. HTBI primers were used for first-round RT-PCR of the TCR CDR3. MiXCR, applied by TCRdb to the multiplex PCR reads, yields one record per CDR3 protein. Here the sample spans approximately 320,000 distinct CDR3 sequences, roughly 15% being singletons. What was sequenced was blood. Receptor source: a man aged 30 to 45 with Graves' hyperthyroidism.

This chain joins TRBV20-1 and TRBJ2-1; TRBD2 might be the D (5 bases). CDR3 length: 11 amino acids. V was cut by 3 bases and J by 10 bases, with 10 bases left in between. The germline V gene has CDR1 DFQATT and CDR2 SNEGSKA (reference sequence). The CDR3 reads CSASPAEEQFF. The CDR3 DNA is TGCAGTGCTAGTCCAGCGGAGGAGCAGTTCTTC.

This clonotype was recorded a few times. This chain connects TRBV19 to TRBJ1-2, with 11 positions matching TRBD1. Trimming removed 4 bases from V and 3 bases from J; junction bases left unmatched: 7. Looked up from germline, CDR1 is LNHDA and CDR2 is SQIVND (reference sequence). The CDR3 extends over 16 amino acids. The CDR3, as DNA: TGTGCCAGTAGTACGAATCCGGGACAGGGGGACTATGGCTACACCTTC. Protein product: CASSTNPGQGDYGYTF.

In its sample, this clonotype was seen many times. This chain's CDR3 is CASSRGPLGETQYF. As DNA, the CDR3 is TGTGCCAGCAGCCGCGGACCCCTTGGCGAGACCCAGTACTTC. The chain couples TRBV7-3 to TRBJ2-5; D not resolved. Per germline, CDR1 SGHTA and CDR2 FQGTGA. This CDR3 contains 14 residues. V was cut by 5 bases and J by 5 bases, with 15 bases left in between.

This clonotype has more than one count but fewer than ten. The chain recombines TRBV3-1 with TRBJ2-2, with D maybe TRBD1 (5 bases). Trimming removed 0 bases from V and 16 bases from J, with 12 bases in between. The length of the CDR3 is 12 residues. Germline CDR1 reads LGHDT; CDR2 reads YNNKEL (reference sequence). CDR3 loop: CASSQEGQNAFF. CDR3 DNA: TGTGCCAGCAGCCAAGAGGGGCAAAACGCGTTTTTT.

The table lists this clonotype with a count of one. This may be a read error: a much more frequent sequence differs by one nucleotide. The V gene is TRBV18, the J gene TRBJ1-5; D gene uncertain. CDR3 length equals 16 residues. V was cut by 5 bases and J by 3 bases, with 17 bases left in between. The V gene's germline CDR1 is KGHSH and CDR2 LQKENI. The CDR3 bases are TGTGCCAGCTCAGAGGAACATGGGGATTTCAATCAGCCCCAGCATTTT. This sequence encodes CASSEEHGDFNQPQHF.

This clonotype appeared a few times. V is TRBV5-1 and J is TRBJ2-5; 10 positions agree with TRBD1. CDR3 length: 15 residues. The junction had 5 bases not matched to a gene; V was cut back by 2 bases and J by 4 bases. Germline V gene lookup returns CDR1 SGHRS and CDR2 YFSETQ. DNA for the CDR3: TGCGCCAGCAGCTTCCGGACAGGGGGGTCAGAGACCCAGTACTTC. It translates to CASSFRTGGSETQYF.

At least ten counts were recorded for this clonotype. V usage is TRBV6-6 and J usage is TRBJ2-7; D remains ambiguous. CDR1 and CDR2 (germline): MNHNY, SVGAGI (reference sequence). The CDR3 runs to 13 residues. V was shortened by 0 bases and J by 4 bases, with 7 bases between the two germline ends. In DNA form, the CDR3 reads TGTGCCAGCAGTTACTCGTCCAGTTACGAGCAGTACTTC. It codes for CASSYSSSYEQYF.

This clonotype has at least ten counts. The V and J genes are TRBV6-1 and TRBJ2-5, with TRBD1 identical over 8 bases. This CDR3 has 15 amino acids. Germline V gene sequence: CDR1 MNHNS, CDR2 SASEGT. The ends lost 3 bases at V and 5 bases at J; junction bases unmatched: 8. The chain's CDR3 is CASSDGQGLVETQYF. CDR3 sequence (DNA): TGTGCCAGCAGTGATGGACAGGGCCTGGTGGAGACCCAGTACTTC.

The J gene is TRBJ2-2, the V gene TRBV18; the D gene is possibly TRBD1 (5 bases). The CDR3 is 14 residues long. In germline, CDR1 is KGHSH, CDR2 LQKENI. V lost 2 bases and J lost 3, with 7 bases in between. The CDR3 DNA follows: TGTGCCAGCTCACCAGACAGTGACACCGGGGAGCTGTTTTTT. Amino acid sequence: CASSPDSDTGELFF.

The chain has TRBV7-8 and TRBJ2-1, with D possibly matching TRBD2 (6 bases). From germline, CDR1 is SGHVS and CDR2 FQNEAQ. The CDR3 loop spans 17 amino acids. V lost 5 bases to trimming and J lost 0 bases, with 17 bases between them. The CDR3 DNA sequence: TGTGCCAGCAGCAGTTCTAGCGCAGCTCTCTCCTACAATGAGCAGTTCTTC. Translation gives CASSSSSAALSYNEQFF.

This clonotype was found many times. V usage is TRBV7-9 and J usage is TRBJ2-2; the D gene is possibly TRBD1 (5 bases). The CDR3 is made up of 16 amino acids. V lost 5 bases and J lost 3, with 16 bases in between. Looked up from germline, CDR1 is SEHNR and CDR2 is FQNEAQ (reference sequence). The CDR3 region has the DNA TGTGCCAGCAGCCCAAGGGGAAGCCGATACACCGGGGAGCTGTTTTTT. This sequence encodes CASSPRGSRYTGELFF.

This clonotype was recorded at least ten times. This rearrangement joins TRBV11-2 to TRBJ2-2, with a possible D match to TRBD2 (5 bases). Trimming left V 2 bases short and J 3 bases short, with 13 bases between. This CDR3 comprises 16 residues. Germline CDR1 is SGHAT and CDR2 is FQNNGV. CDR3 sequence: CASSLSPLSDTGELFF. Written as DNA, the CDR3 is TGTGCCAGCAGCTTAAGTCCCCTTAGCGACACCGGGGAGCTGTTTTTT.

Note on this clonotype: A much larger clone lies one base from this, so it may be a read error. The chain joins TRBV3-1 to TRBJ2-1; D is unresolved. CDR3 length: 13 residues. In germline, CDR1 is LGHDT, CDR2 YNNKEL (reference sequence). CDR3: CVSSQDVHNEQFF. As DNA, the CDR3 is TGTGTCAGCAGCCAAGACGTCCACAATGAGCAGTTCTTC.

This clonotype was observed at least ten times. This sequence joins TRBV15 and TRBJ1-1, with D possibly being TRBD1 (5 bases). Germline assignment: CDR1 LNHNV and CDR2 YYDKDF (reference sequence). The CDR3 has 15 amino acids. Trimming removed 0 bases at V and 5 bases at J, with 13 bases between. CDR3 sequence reads: CATSRDGEGRTEAFF. The CDR3 DNA reads as TGTGCCACCAGCAGAGATGGGGAGGGGAGAACTGAAGCTTTCTTT.

The chain carries TRBV5-6 and TRBJ2-5; TRBD2 is a possible D gene (5 bases). Germline assignment: CDR1 SGHDT and CDR2 YYEEEE. This CDR3 comprises 13 residues. The ends were cut back, 0 bases at V and 5 bases at J, with 8 bases in the middle. The CDR3 here is CASSLAGSETQYF. The CDR3 bases are TGTGCCAGCAGCTTGGCGGGGAGTGAGACCCAGTACTTC.

This clonotype was counted a few times. The V call is TRBV6-1, the J call TRBJ2-7; TRBD2 matches at 10 bases. The germline V gene encodes CDR1 MNHNS and CDR2 SASEGT. This CDR3 comprises 16 residues. Trimming took 5 bases from V and 0 from J; bases not matched to a gene: 7. CDR3 coding DNA: TGTGCCAGCAGTACCCCACTAGCGGGGAACTCCTACGAGCAGTACTTC. Its protein product is CASSTPLAGNSYEQYF.

The CDR3 region is CASSLAYHKRIPYEQFF. In nucleotides, the CDR3 is TGTGCCAGCAGTTTAGCGTATCATAAGCGGATACCCTACGAGCAGTTCTTC. The chain joins TRBV12-3 or TRBV12-4 to TRBJ2-7, with TRBD2 as a possible D gene (5 bases). The J call may be mistaken, given a closer DNA end match to TRBJ2-1. This CDR3 spans 17 amino acids.

This chain uses TRBV29-1 with TRBJ2-7; D gene uncertain. CDR1 and CDR2 from the germline V gene are SQVTM and ANQGSEA. The CDR3 extends over 11 amino acids. Trimming pared 1 base from V and 3 bases from J, leaving 4 bases between. The DNA of the CDR3 is TGCAGCGTTGAAGGAATCTACGAGCAGTACTTC. Protein: CSVEGIYEQYF.

This clonotype was observed many times. The gene calls are TRBV20-1 and TRBJ2-1, with D perhaps TRBD1 or TRBD2 (6 bases each). From germline, CDR1 is DFQATT and CDR2 SNEGSKA (reference sequence). V was clipped by 3 bases and J by 7 bases, with 13 bases between them. The CDR3 spans 13 residues. The CDR3 protein is CSASSGAENEQFF. DNA for the CDR3: TGCAGTGCTAGTTCGGGGGCGGAAAATGAGCAGTTCTTC.

This clonotype turned up a few times. The V and J genes are TRBV19 and TRBJ2-7; D not resolved. This CDR3 is built from 15 residues. Germline V gene sequence: CDR1 LNHDA, CDR2 SQIVND (reference sequence). The V end lost 5 bases, the J end lost 3 bases, and 17 bases lay between the germline ends. The CDR3 DNA follows: TGTGCCAGTAGTTTCGTCGGGCGGAGTAACTACGAGCAGTACTTC. Amino acids: CASSFVGRSNYEQYF.

The chain uses TRBV7-9 and TRBJ2-2; D gene unclear. V dropped 4 bases and J dropped 4 bases, with 10 bases sitting between them. Germline CDR1 is SEHNR and CDR2 is FQNEAQ (reference sequence). The CDR3 has 14 residues. CDR3 sequence reads: CASSSRITTGELFF. The CDR3 bases are TGTGCCAGCAGCTCCCGGATTACCACCGGGGAGCTGTTTTTT.

This clonotype was counted at least ten times. The rearrangement joins TRBV27 to TRBJ2-5; D remains unclear. The CDR3 sequence is 12 residues long. V lost 3 bases and J lost 13, with 15 bases in between. Germline V lookup: CDR1 MNHEY, CDR2 SMNVEV (reference sequence). The CDR3 sequence: CASSFVPGTLYF. In DNA, the CDR3 is TGTGCCAGCAGTTTTGTTCCCGGAACTTTGTACTTC.

This clonotype turned up a few times. The chain has TRBV5-4 and TRBJ1-1; D ambiguous. The V end was cut by 4 bases, the J end by 2 bases, with 21 bases between. CDR1 and CDR2 (germline): SGHNT, YYREEE (reference sequence). The CDR3 has 17 residues. The CDR3 protein is CASSPSVAGGLNTEAFF. Here the CDR3 DNA reads TGTGCCAGCAGCCCCTCCGTCGCAGGAGGGCTCAACACTGAAGCTTTCTTT.